What follows are 19 T cell receptor beta chains derived from one specimen sequenced in a study of OX40 agonist ivuxolimab in advanced cancers. TCRdb keeps only in-frame clones here, not all; method: immunoSEQ multiplex PCR. The table has 50,000 to 65,000 clones, less than 95% seen once. The specimen comprised CD4+ or CD8+ T cells sorted from blood, sampled in a trial of the OX40 agonist ivuxolimab. The receptors come from an adult with an advanced solid tumor such as melanoma, head and neck, liver or kidney cancer.

The rearrangement links TRBV5-6 to TRBJ2-5; 13 bases map to TRBD2. The CDR3 consists of 15 residues. Looked up from germline, CDR1 is SGHDT and CDR2 is YYEEEE. With 3 bases clipped from V and 4 bases from J, the junction kept 3 bases outside the gene matches. The CDR3 region is CASSWTSGSGETQYF. Here the CDR3 DNA reads TGTGCCAGCAGCTGGACTAGCGGGAGCGGAGAGACCCAGTACTTC. The variable domain in full, with the rest retrieved from reference TRBV5-6 and TRBJ2-5, is DAGVTQSPTHLIKTRGQQVTLRCSPKSGHDTVSWYQQALGQGPQFIFQYYEEEERQRGNFPDRFSGHQFPNYSSELNVNALLLGDSALYLCASSWTSGSGETQYFGPGTRLLVL.

The chain joins TRBV5-8 to TRBJ2-2; the D gene is possibly TRBD2 (5 bases). The ends were cut back, 4 bases at V and 1 base at J, with 11 bases in the middle. The CDR3 contains 15 residues. CDR1 and CDR2 from the germline V gene are SGHTS and YDEGEE. The CDR3 DNA reads as TGTGCCAGCAGCCACGGACTCCAGAACACCGGGGAGCTGTTTTTT. Amino acids: CASSHGLQNTGELFF.

V gene TRBV13 combines with J gene TRBJ2-1; either TRBD1 or TRBD2 may supply D (5 bases each). The length of the CDR3 is 18 residues. Trimming left V 2 bases short and J 6 bases short, with 23 bases between. Germline V lookup: CDR1 PRHDT, CDR2 FYEKMQ (reference sequence). The CDR3 bases are TGTGCCAGCAGCTTACTACGTGGAGAGAGGGGCCTCGGCAATGAGCAGTTCTTC. Translated: CASSLLRGERGLGNEQFF.

J is TRBJ2-5 and V is TRBV9; 7 nucleotides agree with TRBD1. Germline loops: CDR1 SGDLS, CDR2 YYNGEE. The CDR3 runs to 12 residues. V shed 4 bases and J 11 bases; nucleotides not matched to a gene: 8. The CDR3 is CASSSPRGPQYF. The CDR3 bases are TGTGCCAGCAGCTCCCCGAGGGGGCCTCAGTACTTC.

This clone has a single count. V usage is TRBV7-9 and J usage is TRBJ2-1; TRBD1 might be the D (5 bases). V lost 8 bases and J lost 6, with 17 bases in between. CDR1 is SEHNR, CDR2 FQNEAQ, per germline (reference sequence). CDR3 length: 14 amino acids. The CDR3 sequence: CASGDSGLSNEQFF. For the CDR3, the DNA is TGTGCCAGCGGGGATTCAGGGTTGTCCAATGAGCAGTTCTTC.

About this clone: Its ends do not fully match the called genes, so a read error is possible. The chain uses TRBV27 and TRBJ1-5; a weak D match, TRBD1 (5 bases). From germline, CDR1 is MNHEY and CDR2 SMNVEV (reference sequence). The CDR3 runs to 16 residues. Written as DNA, the CDR3 is TGTGCCGGCAGTACCCGGCCTGGGCAGGGAGATCAGCCCCAGCATTTT. It encodes CAGSTRPGQGDQPQHF.

The chain links TRBV5-6 to TRBJ2-1, with 7 bases aligning to TRBD1. V was pared by 1 base and J by 4 bases, with 8 bases of the junction left unmatched. The CDR3 has 16 residues. In germline, CDR1 is SGHDT, CDR2 YYEEEE. In DNA, the CDR3 is TGTGCCAGCAGCTTGTCTTATAGGGACAGATACAATGAGCAGTTCTTC. Encoded protein: CASSLSYRDRYNEQFF.

V gene TRBV30 combines with J gene TRBJ2-7; the D is unclear. Trimming pared 3 bases from V and 1 base from J, leaving 4 bases between. Germline V gene lookup returns CDR1 GTSNPN and CDR2 SVGIG (reference sequence). The CDR3 is 11 amino acids. This CDR3 is CAWRESYEQYF. The CDR3 DNA follows: TGTGCCTGGAGGGAGTCCTACGAGCAGTACTTC.

CDR3 in amino acids: CASRLPGLYNEQFF. CDR3 coding DNA: TGTGCCAGCAGGTTACCGGGCCTTTACAATGAGCAGTTCTTC. The rearrangement uses TRBV28 and TRBJ2-1; D is unclear. This CDR3 spans 14 amino acids. Trimming shortened V by 6 bases and J by 4 bases, and 13 bases separated the two germline ends. Germline V CDR1 and CDR2: MDHEN, SYDVKM.

CDR3: CASSLSVGPAGLTMFF. CDR3 DNA sequence: TGTGCCAGCAGTTTATCCGTTGGTCCCGCGGGACTAACGATGTTCTTC. The rearrangement joins TRBV27 to TRBJ2-1; 7 positions agree with TRBD2. V lost 0 bases and J lost 15; bases outside the gene matches: 17. Germline CDR1 MNHEY, CDR2 SMNVEV (reference sequence). The CDR3 has 16 amino acids.

The rearrangement joins TRBV4-1 to TRBJ2-3; 8 bases align to TRBD2. This CDR3 has 15 residues. The ends lost 3 bases at V and 1 base at J; junction bases unmatched: 3. Germline CDR1 and CDR2: MGHRA and YSYEKL. CDR3 sequence: CASSQGREGTDTQYF. CDR3 in DNA: TGCGCCAGCAGCCAGGGGCGGGAGGGCACAGATACGCAGTATTTT.

V and J are TRBV7-8 and TRBJ2-3; tentatively, D is TRBD2 (6 bases). This CDR3 is built from 16 residues. The V gene's germline CDR1 is SGHVS and CDR2 FQNEAQ. The V gene lost 4 bases and the J gene lost 2 bases, with 16 bases spanning the gap. The chain's CDR3 is CASSSRAGFITDTQYF. CDR3 DNA sequence: TGTGCCAGCAGCTCCCGGGCGGGGTTTATCACAGATACGCAGTATTTT.

V gene TRBV27 combines with J gene TRBJ2-3; D gene ambiguous. CDR1 is MNHEY and CDR2 is SMNVEV in the germline V gene (reference sequence). Trimming took off 5 bases at V and 0 bases at J, with 6 bases between the two ends. The CDR3 is 13 residues long. The CDR3: CASSGTSTDTQYF. The CDR3 nucleotides read TGTGCCAGCAGTGGAACTAGCACAGATACGCAGTATTTT.

Regarding this clone: At one boundary the junction diverges from the germline segment, which might be a read error. The V call is TRBV7-9, the J call TRBJ2-7; a possible D gene is TRBD1 (5 bases). The CDR3 loop spans 14 amino acids. Germline CDR1 reads SEHNR; CDR2 reads FQNEAQ (reference sequence). CDR3: CASSTRTNSYEQCF. CDR3 nucleotides: TGTGCCAGCAGCACCAGGACAAACTCCTACGAGCAGTGCTTC. The full variable domain, its missing parts supplied by reference TRBV7-9 and TRBJ2-7, is DTGVSQNPRHKITKRGQNVTFRCDPISEHNRLYWYRQTLGQGPEFLTYFQNEAQLEKSRLLSDRFSAERPKGSFSTLEIQRTEQGDSAMYLCASSTRTNSYEQCFGPGTRLTVT.

The CDR3 coding sequence is TGTGCCATCCAAGCGGGAGGAGGGGATACGCAGTATTTT. Its translation: CAIQAGGGDTQYF. V gene TRBV10-3 combines with J gene TRBJ2-3; 9 positions match TRBD2. J lost 6 bases, V lost 8 bases, and 6 bases had no gene match. This CDR3 is built from 13 residues. In germline, CDR1 is ENHRY, CDR2 SYGVKD.

This chain joins TRBV7-9 and TRBJ2-1, with 12 bases lining up with TRBD2. The V segment lost 7 bases and the J segment 10 bases; nucleotides outside the gene matches: 17. Germline V CDR1 and CDR2: SEHNR, FQNEAQ (reference sequence). The CDR3 runs to 17 residues. The CDR3 region is CASTPPSSGRESREQFF. CDR3 DNA: TGTGCCAGCACCCCCCCCTCTAGCGGGAGGGAATCTAGGGAGCAGTTCTTC.

The chain couples TRBV7-6 to TRBJ1-5, with no clear D. Germline CDR1 and CDR2: SGHVS and FNYEAQ. Deletions cut 1 base from V and 1 base from J, with 17 bases between. CDR3 length equals 18 residues. The CDR3 DNA reads as TGTGCCAGCAGCTTAGGGCCCCGGGGAGCCTCGAGCAATCAGCCCCAGCATTTT. This gives the protein CASSLGPRGASSNQPQHF.

The rearrangement links TRBV19 to TRBJ2-1, with 11 bases fitting TRBD2. J was trimmed by 7 bases and V by 9 bases; bases with no gene match: 11. The CDR3 has 15 amino acids. CDR1 and CDR2 (germline): LNHDA, SQIVND (reference sequence). This chain's CDR3 is CASMQLAGDLNEQFF. The CDR3 bases are TGTGCCAGCATGCAACTAGCGGGAGATTTAAATGAGCAGTTCTTC.

The V and J genes are TRBV11-2 and TRBJ2-1, with D unclear. Trimming stripped 0 bases from V and 2 bases from J, with 14 bases between. CDR3 size: 17 residues. Looked up from germline, CDR1 is SGHAT and CDR2 is FQNNGV. CDR3 protein: CASSLEVVITPYNEQFF. CDR3 in DNA: TGTGCCAGCAGCTTAGAGGTGGTGATTACTCCCTACAATGAGCAGTTCTTC. Full variable domain (outside the CDR3, taken from reference TRBV11-2 and TRBJ2-1): EAGVAQSPRYKIIEKRQSVAFWCNPISGHATLYWYQQILGQGPKLLIQFQNNGVVDDSQLPKDRFSAERLKGVDSTLKIQPAKLEDSAVYLCASSLEVVITPYNEQFFGPGTRLTVL.